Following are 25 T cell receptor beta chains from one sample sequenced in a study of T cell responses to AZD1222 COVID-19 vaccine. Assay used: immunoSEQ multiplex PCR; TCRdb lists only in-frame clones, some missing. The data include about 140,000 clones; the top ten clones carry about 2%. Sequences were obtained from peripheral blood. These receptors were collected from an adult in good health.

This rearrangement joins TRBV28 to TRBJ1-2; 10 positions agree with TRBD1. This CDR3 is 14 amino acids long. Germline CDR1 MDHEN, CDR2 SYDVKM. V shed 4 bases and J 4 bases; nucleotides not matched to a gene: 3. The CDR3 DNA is TGTGCCAGCAGTTCCGGGACAGGGGTCTATGGCTACACCTTC. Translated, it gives CASSSGTGVYGYTF.

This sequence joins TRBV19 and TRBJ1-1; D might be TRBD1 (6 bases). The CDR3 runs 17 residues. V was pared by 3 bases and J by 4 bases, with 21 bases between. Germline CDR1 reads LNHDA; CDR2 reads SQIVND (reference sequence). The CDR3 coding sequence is TGTGCCAGTAGTATGATCGTAATGGGACACCTACCCACTGAAGCTTTCTTT. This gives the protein CASSMIVMGHLPTEAFF.

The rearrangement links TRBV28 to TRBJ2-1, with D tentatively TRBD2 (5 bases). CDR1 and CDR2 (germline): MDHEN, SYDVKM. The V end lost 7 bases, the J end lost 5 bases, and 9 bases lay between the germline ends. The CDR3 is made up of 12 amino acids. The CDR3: CASTGSNNEQFF. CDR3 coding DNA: TGTGCCAGCACGGGATCAAACAATGAGCAGTTCTTC.

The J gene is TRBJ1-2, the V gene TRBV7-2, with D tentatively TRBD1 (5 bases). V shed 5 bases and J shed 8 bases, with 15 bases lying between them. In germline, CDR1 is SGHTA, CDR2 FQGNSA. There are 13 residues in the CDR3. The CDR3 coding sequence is TGTGCCAGCAGCCCCGACCGGGGACGGGGCTACACCTTC. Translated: CASSPDRGRGYTF.

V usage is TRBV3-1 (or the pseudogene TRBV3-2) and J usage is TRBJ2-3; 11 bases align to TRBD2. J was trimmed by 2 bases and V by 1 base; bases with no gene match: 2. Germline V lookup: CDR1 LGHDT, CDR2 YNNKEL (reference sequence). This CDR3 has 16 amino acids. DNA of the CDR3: TGTGCCAGCAGCCAAGTAGCGGGGGGGGCCACAGATACGCAGTATTTT. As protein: CASSQVAGGATDTQYF.

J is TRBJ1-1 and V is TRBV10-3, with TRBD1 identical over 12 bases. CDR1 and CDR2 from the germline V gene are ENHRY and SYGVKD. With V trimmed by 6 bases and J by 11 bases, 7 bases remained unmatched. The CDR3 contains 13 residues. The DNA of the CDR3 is TGTGCCATCAGCCGGGACAGGGGGCATGACGCTTTCTTT. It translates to CAISRDRGHDAFF.

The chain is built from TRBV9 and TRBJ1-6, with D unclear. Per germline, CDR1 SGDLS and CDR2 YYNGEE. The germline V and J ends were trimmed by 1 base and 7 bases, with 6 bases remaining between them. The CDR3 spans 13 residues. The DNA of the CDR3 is TGTGCCAGCAGCGTATGGGAGAATTCACCCCTCCACTTT. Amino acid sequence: CASSVWENSPLHF.

The CDR3 sequence: CASSTLGGSSYTF. As DNA, the CDR3 is TGTGCCAGCAGTACCCTCGGGGGATCTAGCTACACCTTC. This chain links TRBV2 with TRBJ1-2, with D possibly matching TRBD1 (5 bases). Trimming stripped 5 bases from V and 9 bases from J, with 16 bases between. CDR3 size: 13 residues. CDR1 is SNHLY, CDR2 FYNNEI, per germline.

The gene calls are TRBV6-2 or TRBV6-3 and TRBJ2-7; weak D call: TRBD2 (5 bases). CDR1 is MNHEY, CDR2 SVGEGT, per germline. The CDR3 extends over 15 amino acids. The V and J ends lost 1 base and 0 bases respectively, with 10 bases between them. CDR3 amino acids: CASSYYGVLSYEQYF. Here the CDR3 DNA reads TGTGCCAGCAGTTACTACGGGGTCCTCTCCTACGAGCAGTACTTC.

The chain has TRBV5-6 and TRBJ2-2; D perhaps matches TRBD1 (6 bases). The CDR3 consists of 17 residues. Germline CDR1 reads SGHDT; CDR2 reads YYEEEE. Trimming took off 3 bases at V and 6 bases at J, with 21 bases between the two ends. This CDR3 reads CASSSITGYSWPGELFF. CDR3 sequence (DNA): TGTGCCAGCAGCTCAATAACAGGGTACTCTTGGCCCGGGGAGCTGTTTTTT.

The CDR3 loop is CASSFSGNTEAFF. CDR3 coding DNA: TGTGCCAGCAGTTTTTCAGGGAACACTGAAGCTTTCTTT. The gene calls are TRBV28 and TRBJ1-1; D is unclear. V lost 3 bases, J lost 1 base, and 6 bases lay in between. The CDR3 has 13 amino acids. Germline values: CDR1 MDHEN, CDR2 SYDVKM.

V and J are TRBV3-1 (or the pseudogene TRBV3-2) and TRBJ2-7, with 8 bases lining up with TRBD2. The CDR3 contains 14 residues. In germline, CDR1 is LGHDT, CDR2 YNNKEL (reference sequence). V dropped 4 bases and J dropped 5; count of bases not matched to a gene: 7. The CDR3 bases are TGTGCCAGCAGCCCACCGGGACTAGTCCACGAGCAGTACTTC. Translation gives CASSPPGLVHEQYF.

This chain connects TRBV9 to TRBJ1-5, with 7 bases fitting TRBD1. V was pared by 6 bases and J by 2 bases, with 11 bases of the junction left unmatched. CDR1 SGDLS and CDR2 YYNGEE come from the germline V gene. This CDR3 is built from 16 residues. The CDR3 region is CASIELLTGCNQPQHF. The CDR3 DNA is TGTGCCAGCATCGAACTTTTGACAGGGTGCAATCAGCCCCAGCATTTT.

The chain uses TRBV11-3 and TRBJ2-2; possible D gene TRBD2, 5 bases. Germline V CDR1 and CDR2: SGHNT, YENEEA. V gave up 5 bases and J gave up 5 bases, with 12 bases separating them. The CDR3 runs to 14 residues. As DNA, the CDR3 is TGTGCCAGCAGCCCACTGACGGGGACCGGGGAGCTGTTTTTT. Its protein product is CASSPLTGTGELFF.

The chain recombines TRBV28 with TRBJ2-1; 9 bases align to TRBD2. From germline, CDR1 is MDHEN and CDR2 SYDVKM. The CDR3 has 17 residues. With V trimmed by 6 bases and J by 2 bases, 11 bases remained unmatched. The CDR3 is CASSRPPGLATYNEQFF. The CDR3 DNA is TGTGCCAGCAGCCGACCTCCGGGACTAGCAACCTACAATGAGCAGTTCTTC. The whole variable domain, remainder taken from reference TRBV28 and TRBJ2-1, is DVKVTQSSRYLVKRTGEKVFLECVQDMDHENMFWYRQDPGLGLRLIYFSYDVKMKEKGDIPEGYSVSREKKERFSLILESASTNQTSMYLCASSRPPGLATYNEQFFGPGTRLTVL.

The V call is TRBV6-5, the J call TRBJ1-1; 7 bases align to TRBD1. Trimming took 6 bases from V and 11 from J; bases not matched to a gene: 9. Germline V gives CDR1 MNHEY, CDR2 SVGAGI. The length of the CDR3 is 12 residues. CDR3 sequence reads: CASSRGRVAAFF. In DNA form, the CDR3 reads TGTGCCAGCAGCAGGGGGAGGGTGGCTGCTTTCTTT.

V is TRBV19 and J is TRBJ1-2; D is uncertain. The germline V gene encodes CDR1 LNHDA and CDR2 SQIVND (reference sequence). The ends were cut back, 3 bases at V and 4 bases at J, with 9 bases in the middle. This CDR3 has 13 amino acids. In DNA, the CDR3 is TGTGCCAGTAGTATCGCGGCGGCCTATGGCTACACCTTC. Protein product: CASSIAAAYGYTF. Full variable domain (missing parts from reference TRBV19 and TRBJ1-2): DGGITQSPKYLFRKEGQNVTLSCEQNLNHDAMYWYRQDPGQGLRLIYYSQIVNDFQKGDIAEGYSVSREKKESFPLTVTSAQKNPTAFYLCASSIAAAYGYTFGSGTRLTVV.

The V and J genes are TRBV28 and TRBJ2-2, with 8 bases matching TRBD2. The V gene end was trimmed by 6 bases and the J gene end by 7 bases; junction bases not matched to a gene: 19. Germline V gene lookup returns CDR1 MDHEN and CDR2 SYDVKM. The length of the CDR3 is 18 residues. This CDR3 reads CASRPNNPGTRAFGELFF. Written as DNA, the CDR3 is TGTGCCAGCAGACCCAACAACCCCGGGACTAGAGCGTTCGGGGAGCTGTTTTTT.

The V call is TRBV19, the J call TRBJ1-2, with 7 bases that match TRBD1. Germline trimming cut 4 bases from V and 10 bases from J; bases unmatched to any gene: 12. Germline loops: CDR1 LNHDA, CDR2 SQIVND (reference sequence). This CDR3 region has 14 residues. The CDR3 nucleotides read TGTGCCAGTAGTACGGGGACAGACTCCCTACTCTACACCTTC. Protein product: CASSTGTDSLLYTF. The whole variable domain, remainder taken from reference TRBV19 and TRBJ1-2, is DGGITQSPKYLFRKEGQNVTLSCEQNLNHDAMYWYRQDPGQGLRLIYYSQIVNDFQKGDIAEGYSVSREKKESFPLTVTSAQKNPTAFYLCASSTGTDSLLYTFGSGTRLTVV.

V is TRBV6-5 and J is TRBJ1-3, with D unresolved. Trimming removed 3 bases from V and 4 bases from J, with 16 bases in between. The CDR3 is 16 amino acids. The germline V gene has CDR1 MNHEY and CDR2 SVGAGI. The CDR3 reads CASSYQVPREGNTIYF. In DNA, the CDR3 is TGTGCCAGCAGTTATCAGGTTCCCCGGGAGGGAAACACCATATATTTT.

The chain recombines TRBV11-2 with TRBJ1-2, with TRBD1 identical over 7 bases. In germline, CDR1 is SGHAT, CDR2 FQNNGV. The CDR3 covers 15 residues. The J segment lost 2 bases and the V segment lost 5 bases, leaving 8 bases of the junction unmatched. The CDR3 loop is CASSPRGALNYGYTF. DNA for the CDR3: TGTGCCAGCAGCCCCAGGGGGGCACTAAACTATGGCTACACCTTC.

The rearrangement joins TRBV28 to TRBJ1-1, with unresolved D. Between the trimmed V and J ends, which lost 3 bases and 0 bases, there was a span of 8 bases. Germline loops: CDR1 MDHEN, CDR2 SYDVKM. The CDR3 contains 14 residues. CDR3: CASSLPRVNTEAFF. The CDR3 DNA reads TGTGCCAGCAGTTTGCCTAGAGTGAACACTGAAGCTTTCTTT.

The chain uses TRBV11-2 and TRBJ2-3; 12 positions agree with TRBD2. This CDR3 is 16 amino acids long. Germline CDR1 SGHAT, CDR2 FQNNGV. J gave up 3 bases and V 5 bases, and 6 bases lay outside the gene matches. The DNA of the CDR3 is TGTGCCAGCAGCCGAACTAGCGGGGGGTTTACAGATACGCAGTATTTT. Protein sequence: CASSRTSGGFTDTQYF.

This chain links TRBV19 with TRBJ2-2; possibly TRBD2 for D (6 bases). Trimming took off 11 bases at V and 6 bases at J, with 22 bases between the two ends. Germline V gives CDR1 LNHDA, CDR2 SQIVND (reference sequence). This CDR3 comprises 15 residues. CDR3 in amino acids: CASTRGLQAAGELFF. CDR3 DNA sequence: TGTGCCTCCACCCGCGGACTACAGGCGGCCGGGGAGCTGTTTTTT.

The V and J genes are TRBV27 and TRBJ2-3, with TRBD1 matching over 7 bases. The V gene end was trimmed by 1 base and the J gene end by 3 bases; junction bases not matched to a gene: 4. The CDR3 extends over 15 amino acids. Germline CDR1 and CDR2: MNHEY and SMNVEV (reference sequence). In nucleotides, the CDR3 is TGTGCCAGCAGTTTATTCGGGACAGCAACAGATACGCAGTATTTT. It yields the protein CASSLFGTATDTQYF.